This T cell receptor beta chain was recovered during a study of blood T cell repertoires in COVID-19. In the study overall: Collection of acute and convalescent COVID-19 samples took place in the United States, Italy and Spain. From T cells, B-cell-depleted T cells, or PBMCs came the material, which was cDNA or gDNA.

Per the authors' pipeline: Amplification of reference gene primers was used by the study to estimate nucleated cell counts. Produced via immunoSEQ multiplex PCR; TCRdb's table is partial and in-frame only. V, J and clone size were drawn from that table, and D and trimming were deduced from the DNA. The profile covers 110,000 or so clones, with around 85% appearing a single time and about 13% taken by the ten largest. The CDR3 runs to 15 residues. J gave up 4 bases and V 0 bases, and 4 bases lay outside the gene matches. Germline values: CDR1 SGHTA, CDR2 FQGNSA. The sample comprised peripheral blood. The V gene is TRBV7-2, the J gene TRBJ2-3, with TRBD2 matching over 7 bases. The TCR sequence derives from a human donor in a cohort sampled during active COVID-19. The CDR3 sequence is CASSLAGLDADTQYF. The DNA for the CDR3 is TGTGCCAGCAGCTTAGCAGGACTAGACGCAGATACGCAGTATTTT.